This T cell receptor (beta chain) comes out of a study of vaccination effects on CD4 cells after COVID-19. Looked up from germline, CDR1 is LGHDT and CDR2 is YNNKEL (reference sequence). The CDR3 runs 12 residues. The germline V and J ends were trimmed by 4 bases and 7 bases, with 7 bases remaining between them. Comment on this clone: Its specificity is not known.

Expansion with viral peptide pools was applied to antigen-specific CD4+ T cells by the ViraFEST assay prior to sequencing. Following 10 days of culture, CD4+ T cells were isolated. Vaccinated participants had no history of SARS-CoV-2 infection and tested negative for nucleocapsid antibodies. Two million PBMC were placed in each well, which was supplemented with approximately 9.2 IU/ml IL-2 and about 10 ug/ml peptides. Data came from immunoSEQ multiplex PCR; TCRdb stores just in-frame clones and leaves some out. The sample carries about 22,000 clones, around 79% recorded once. This clonotype was sampled from a human donor who received a COVID-19 vaccine. V usage is TRBV3-1 (or the pseudogene TRBV3-2) and J usage is TRBJ1-4; D gene uncertain. Specimen: CD4+ T cells from PBMCs cultured with HCoV-NL63 spike peptides, collected before COVID-19 vaccination. This chain's CDR3 is CASSPASEKLFF. CDR3 sequence (DNA): TGTGCCAGCAGCCCCGCCAGTGAAAAACTGTTTTTT.